This T cell receptor beta chain came from a study of vaccination and CD4 T cells after COVID-19. Study findings and constraints: Spike mono-reactivity marked 304 of 307 vaccine-specific clones in convalescent patients.

The germline V gene encodes CDR1 KGHDR and CDR2 SFDVKD. This CDR3 spans 16 amino acids. Deletions cut 12 bases from V and 0 bases from J, with 17 bases between. Concerning this clonotype itself: Its antigen is unknown.

The treatment was: approximately 9-day PBMC culture with coronavirus spike peptide pools or control peptides (ViraFEST assay). Sequenced with the Oncomine TCR Beta short-read assay was DNA taken from cultured CD4+ T cells. It was cultured CD4+ T cells from which genomic DNA was extracted. One entry per CDR3 protein results from TCRdb running MiXCR on the PCR reads. The sample gives almost 15,000 distinct CDR3 sequences, over 60% of which show up once; under 20% is in the top ten. The V and J genes are TRBV24-1 and TRBJ2-6; the D gene is possibly TRBD2 (6 bases). The material sequenced was CD4+ T cells from blood, cultured in vitro. The TCR originated in a human donor who had recovered from COVID-19. The DNA for the CDR3 is TGTGCCGCTTCATCGGCGGGGTACTCTGGGGCCAACGTCCTGACTTTC. This encodes CAASSAGYSGANVLTF.